Detailed here is one TCR beta chain. The sample is drawn from a study of T cell changes during pregnancy in multiple sclerosis. TCRdb keeps only in-frame clones here, not all; method: immunoSEQ multiplex PCR. The repertoire has 50,000 to 75,000 clones, around 91% of them found once; the top ten carry approximately 1.3%. This CDR3 region has 11 residues. In germline, CDR1 is ENHRY, CDR2 SYGVKD. V was cut by 6 bases and J by 3 bases, with 6 bases left in between. The clonotype originates from a female donor in good health, enrolled as a control in a pregnancy study. This rearrangement joins TRBV10-3 to TRBJ2-7; D gene ambiguous. The input for sequencing was peripheral blood, taken after pregnancy. CDR3 in amino acids: CAISQLYEQYF. CDR3 nucleotides: TGTGCCATCAGCCAACTCTACGAGCAGTACTTC.